These T cell receptor beta chains were read from a single sample in a study of T cell changes during pregnancy in multiple sclerosis. Data came from immunoSEQ multiplex PCR; TCRdb stores just in-frame clones and leaves some out. This table has more than 90,000 clones, about nine tenths appearing once. Sequences were derived from peripheral blood, sampled in the second trimester of pregnancy. All receptors come from a female donor with multiple sclerosis, enrolled in a pregnancy study. Both conserved end residues are part of each CDR3. A D gene is named only where the DNA matches it firmly. Part of the rows lack a size; the others show once, few, many or a class for expanded clones.

clone_size	d_call	v_call	j_call	cdr3_nt	cdr3_aa
-	-	TRBV5-6	TRBJ2-3	TGTGCCAGCAGCTTGGTCAGCGGATACACAGATACGCAGTATTTT	CASSLVSGYTDTQYF
-	TRBD1	TRBV7-2	TRBJ1-2	TGTGCCAGCAGCTTAGGAGGGCCACAGGGGTACACCTTC	CASSLGGPQGYTF
-	-	TRBV11-2	TRBJ2-7	TGTGCCAGCAGCTTAGCCTACTACGAGCAGTACTTC	CASSLAYYEQYF
-	TRBD2	TRBV9	TRBJ2-1	TGTGCCAGCTGTTATAGCGGGAGTGGTGAGCAGTTCTTC	CASCYSGSGEQFF
-	TRBD1	TRBV27	TRBJ2-7	TGTGCCAGCAGTTTAAGGGAGACAGGGGGCTACGAGCAGTACTTC	CASSLRETGGYEQYF
once	TRBD1	TRBV30	TRBJ1-3	TGTGCCTGGAGTGTAGGTGGGACAGTCTCTGGAAACACCATATATTTT	CAWSVGGTVSGNTIYF
-	-	TRBV5-1	TRBJ2-7	TGCGCCAGCAGCTTGGGATCTACCCGGTCATACGAGCAGTACTTC	CASSLGSTRSYEQYF
-	-	TRBV28	TRBJ1-4	TGTGCCAGCAGTTTAGGATCCGGGAGGGCAACTAATGAAAAACTGTTTTTT	CASSLGSGRATNEKLFF
-	TRBD2	TRBV27	TRBJ2-2	TGTGCCAGCAGTTTCGGACTAGCGGGAGCCGGGGAGCTGTTTTTT	CASSFGLAGAGELFF
-	TRBD2	TRBV7-2	TRBJ2-1	TGTGCCAGCACCCACTCTCCCCTAGCGGGACTCTACAATGAGCAGTTCTTC	CASTHSPLAGLYNEQFF
-	-	TRBV7-2	TRBJ2-1	TGTGCCAGCAGCGAGGTTAATGAGCAGTTCTTC	CASSEVNEQFF
-	-	TRBV7-2	TRBJ2-3	TGTGCCAGCAGCTTAGGGATTCAGGGCCACTCTAGCACAGATACGCAGTATTTT	CASSLGIQGHSSTDTQYF
once	TRBD2	TRBV6-5	TRBJ2-5	TGTGCCAGCAGAAAGACTAGCGGACTCCAAGAGACCCAGTACTTC	CASRKTSGLQETQYF
once	-	TRBV4-2	TRBJ1-5	TGTGCCAGCAGCCAAGGACAGATCCTGAGCAATCAGCCCCAGCATTTT	CASSQGQILSNQPQHF
-	-	TRBV19	TRBJ2-3	TGTGCCAGTAGGGCGGAGAACTTTACGCAGTATTTT	CASRAENFTQYF
-	TRBD2	TRBV11-2	TRBJ2-7	TGTGCCAGCAGCTTAGTGGCGGGAGTGGGAAACTCCTACGAGCAGTACTTC	CASSLVAGVGNSYEQYF
-	-	TRBV29-1	TRBJ1-2	TGCAGCGTTCTAGGTAATTCCTATGGCTACACCTTC	CSVLGNSYGYTF
-	-	TRBV7-8	TRBJ2-5	TGTGCCAGCAGCTTAGGTTTCGGGGTGGGGAGGGAGACCCAGTACTTC	CASSLGFGVGRETQYF
-	TRBD1	TRBV19	TRBJ1-4	TGTGCCAGTCGACAGGGTGCGGAAAAACTGTTTTTT	CASRQGAEKLFF
-	-	TRBV27	TRBJ2-3	TGTGCCAGCCGTGTAGCGGCTAGCACAGATACGCAGTATTTT	CASRVAASTDTQYF
-	TRBD1	TRBV10-3	TRBJ2-2	TGTGCCATCAGGCCATCGGGACAGGGGAACACCGGGGAGCTGTTTTTT	CAIRPSGQGNTGELFF
-	-	TRBV18	TRBJ2-6	TGTGCCAGCTCCCCCGACAACTCTGGGGCCAACGTCCTGACTTTC	CASSPDNSGANVLTF
-	-	TRBV4-2	TRBJ2-2	TGTGCCAGCAGCCATCCCAGGACCGCCCCGGGGACCGGGGAGCTGTTTTTT	CASSHPRTAPGTGELFF
-	-	TRBV19	TRBJ2-3	TGTGCCAGTAGTATCCCCGGGGAAAGCACAGATACGCAGTATTTT	CASSIPGESTDTQYF
few	-	TRBV7-8	TRBJ2-2	TGTGCCAGCAGCTTAAACCCGAGTACCGGGGAGCTGTTTTTT	CASSLNPSTGELFF
-	TRBD1	TRBV19	TRBJ2-1	TGTGCCAGTAGTATAGTTGGGACAGGACTATACAATGAGCAGTTCTTC	CASSIVGTGLYNEQFF